The 16 T cell receptor beta chains given below trace back to one sample, sequenced in a study of response to subunit inactivated influenza vaccine. TCRdb processed the RT-PCR reads anew with MiXCR; each CDR3 protein has one entry. Seen here are just under 550,000 distinct CDR3 sequences, roughly 25% observed once, and the top ten hold 2.5% to 3%. A further study also used this sample, focusing on T cells expressing NK-cell markers. That paper notes: Scientists made TCR beta cDNA using 5'RACE template switching with UMIs.

Here the sequenced sample was CD4+ T cells sorted from PBMCs, taken 11 to 12 days after vaccination. The receptors were sampled from a man in his forties or fifties who received an inactivated influenza vaccine.

This chain joins TRBV7-2 and TRBJ1-1, with D possibly TRBD1 on 6 matching bases. Germline V gene data show CDR1 as SGHTA and CDR2 as FQGNSA. Between the trimmed V and J ends, which lost 1 base and 3 bases, there was a span of 9 bases. This CDR3 contains 14 residues. For the CDR3, the DNA is TGTGCCAGCAGCTTAGTCCCAGGGGACACTGAAGCTTTCTTT. Encoded protein: CASSLVPGDTEAFF.

There are a few counts of this clonotype. The chain carries TRBV10-3 and TRBJ1-5; tentative D call: TRBD1 (5 bases). The germline gives CDR1 ENHRY, CDR2 SYGVKD. This CDR3 contains 17 residues. V lost 0 bases and J lost 0, with 12 bases in between. The CDR3 loop is CAISESGRVNSNQPQHF. The CDR3 bases are TGTGCCATCAGTGAGTCTGGCAGGGTCAATAGCAATCAGCCCCAGCATTTT.

The chain uses TRBV27 and TRBJ1-6; 12 bases map to TRBD1. V was pared by 4 bases and J by 10 bases, with 5 bases of the junction left unmatched. CDR1 and CDR2 from the germline V gene are MNHEY and SMNVEV (reference sequence). The CDR3 consists of 15 residues. This chain's CDR3 is CASSSGTGGRSPLHF. The CDR3 DNA follows: TGTGCCAGCAGTTCGGGGACAGGGGGCAGGTCACCCCTCCACTTT.

The chain carries TRBV25-1 and TRBJ2-3; D not resolved. The CDR3 totals 15 residues. V was clipped by 2 bases and J by 6 bases, with 15 bases between them. Germline V gene sequence: CDR1 MGHDK, CDR2 SYGVNS. This chain's CDR3 is CASSEGRLSQDTQYF. The CDR3 DNA reads as TGTGCCAGCAGTGAAGGTCGACTGTCACAGGATACGCAGTATTTT.

On this clonotype itself: This may be a read error, as it is one base from a much larger clone. The rearrangement uses TRBV20-1 and TRBJ1-4, with TRBD1 matching 7 bases. V dropped 6 bases and J dropped 8; count of bases not matched to a gene: 12. This CDR3 spans 14 amino acids. Germline values: CDR1 DFQATT, CDR2 SNEGSKA (reference sequence). The CDR3, as DNA: TGCAGTGCCCCCGACAGGGAAATGAGCGAAAAACTGTTTTTT. Its translation is CSAPDREMSEKLFF.

Concerning this clonotype: One base away lies a much larger clone, so this may be a sequencing read error. V is TRBV5-4 and J is TRBJ2-2, with D unclear. V was clipped by 4 bases and J by 1 base, with 5 bases between them. The CDR3 length is 13 residues. In germline, CDR1 is SGHNT, CDR2 YYREEE (reference sequence). The CDR3 loop is CASSIQNTGELFF. The DNA for the CDR3 is TGTGCCAGCAGCATACAGAACACCGGGGAGCTGTTTTTT.

The table lists this clonotype with a few counts. The rearrangement links TRBV29-1 to TRBJ2-1, with 9 bases identical to TRBD2. This CDR3 contains 15 residues. In germline, CDR1 is SQVTM, CDR2 ANQGSEA. Trimming at V came to 3 bases and at J to 2 bases, leaving 5 bases not matched to a gene. CDR3 DNA: TGCAGCGTTGACGGCGGGAGGGCCGCCTACAATGAGCAGTTCTTC. Its translation is CSVDGGRAAYNEQFF.

In its sample, this clonotype was seen a few times. The CDR3 bases are TGTGCCAGCAGCTTCGCAGGGGAAAAGAGTAATTATCGGGCCCTCCACTTT. This sequence encodes CASSFAGEKSNYRALHF. The gene calls are TRBV7-6 and TRBJ1-6, with a weak D call TRBD1 (6 bases). Per the germline V gene, CDR1 is SGHVS and CDR2 is FNYEAQ. V gave up 3 bases and J gave up 14 bases, with 26 bases separating them. CDR3 length: 17 residues.

The chain combines TRBV18 with TRBJ2-7; D not certain. V lost 5 bases and J 3 bases, leaving 8 bases between the germline ends. This CDR3 is 12 amino acids long. CDR1 is KGHSH, CDR2 LQKENI, per germline. CDR3 sequence reads: CASSVYSYEQYF. The CDR3, as DNA: TGTGCCAGCTCAGTTTACAGCTACGAGCAGTACTTC.

This chain joins TRBV6-2 or TRBV6-3 and TRBJ1-5; tentative D call: TRBD1 (6 bases). The CDR3 loop spans 18 amino acids. Germline V gene sequence: CDR1 MNHEY, CDR2 SVGEGT. Trimming took off 3 bases at V and 4 bases at J, with 22 bases between the two ends. The CDR3 protein is CASSYLLGQGQSNQPQHF. CDR3 sequence (DNA): TGTGCCAGCAGTTATTTACTTGGGCAGGGACAATCAAATCAGCCCCAGCATTTT.

This chain connects TRBV30 to TRBJ2-3, with 8 nucleotides matching TRBD2. The germline CDR1 and CDR2 sequences are GTSNPN and SVGIG (reference sequence). The CDR3 runs to 15 residues. J lost 4 bases, V lost 3 bases, and 9 bases had no gene match. In DNA form, the CDR3 reads TGTGCCTGGAGACTCCTTGCGGGAGGATCAGATACGCAGTATTTT. Its translation: CAWRLLAGGSDTQYF.

This clonotype occurred a few times. V gene TRBV28 combines with J gene TRBJ2-4, with 9 bases identical to TRBD1. Germline V gene sequence: CDR1 MDHEN, CDR2 SYDVKM. CDR3 length equals 14 residues. Unmatched junction bases numbered 7, after V lost 6 bases and J lost 7 bases. The CDR3 spells CASRTGGDVNIQYF. In DNA, the CDR3 is TGTGCCAGCAGAACAGGGGGCGACGTCAACATTCAGTACTTC.

This chain uses TRBV5-1 with TRBJ2-3, with 9 bases fitting TRBD1. V lost 5 bases, J lost 5 bases, and 9 bases stayed unmatched. The CDR3 has 15 amino acids. Germline V gene data show CDR1 as SGHRS and CDR2 as YFSETQ. CDR3 in amino acids: CASRVDRGIGDTQYF. As DNA, the CDR3 is TGCGCCAGCAGGGTCGACAGGGGGATCGGAGATACGCAGTATTTT.

This clonotype has a count of ten or more. This rearrangement joins TRBV27 to TRBJ2-7; no clear D gene. The CDR3 contains 15 residues. V shed 8 bases and J shed 2 bases, with 19 bases lying between them. Germline V lookup: CDR1 MNHEY, CDR2 SMNVEV (reference sequence). CDR3 in DNA: TGTGCCAGCTGCCCTGGATTGCCGGCAGCCTACGAGCAGTACTTC. Residues: CASCPGLPAAYEQYF.

The V and J genes are TRBV15 and TRBJ2-3; 13 bases map to TRBD2. After removal of 5 bases from V and 0 bases from J, the junction contained 11 bases not matched to a gene. The CDR3 runs 19 residues. Germline V gene sequence: CDR1 LNHNV, CDR2 YYDKDF (reference sequence). CDR3 in DNA: TGTGCCACCAGCCCCCGGGCGGGACTAGCGGGATTCAGCACAGATACGCAGTATTTT. As protein: CATSPRAGLAGFSTDTQYF.

The chain uses TRBV29-1 and TRBJ1-1; D is perhaps TRBD1 (6 bases). The CDR3 loop spans 13 amino acids. Trimming cost V 7 bases and J 4 bases, with 16 bases left between them. Germline V gives CDR1 SQVTM, CDR2 ANQGSEA. As DNA, the CDR3 is TGCAGCGCAATAGGACAGTCAGGCACTGAAGCTTTCTTT. Translation gives CSAIGQSGTEAFF.